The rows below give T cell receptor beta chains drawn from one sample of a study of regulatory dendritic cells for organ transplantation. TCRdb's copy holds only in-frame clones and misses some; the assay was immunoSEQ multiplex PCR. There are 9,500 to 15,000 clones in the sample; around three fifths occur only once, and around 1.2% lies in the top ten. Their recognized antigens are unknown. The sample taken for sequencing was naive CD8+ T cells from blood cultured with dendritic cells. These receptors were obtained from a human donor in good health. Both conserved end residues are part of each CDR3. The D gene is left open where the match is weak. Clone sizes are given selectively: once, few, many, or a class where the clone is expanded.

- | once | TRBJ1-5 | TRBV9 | CASSASGYNQPQHF | TGTGCCAGCAGCGCCTCAGGGTACAATCAGCCCCAGCATTTT
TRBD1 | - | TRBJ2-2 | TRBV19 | CASSQTGSVNTGELFF | TGTGCCAGTAGTCAGACAGGGTCGGTGAACACCGGGGAGCTGTTTTTT
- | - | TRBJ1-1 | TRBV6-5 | CASSYGGGVSEAFF | TGTGCCAGCAGTTACGGCGGGGGAGTCTCTGAAGCTTTCTTT
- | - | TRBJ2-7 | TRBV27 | CASSFRGGGYEQYF | TGTGCCAGCAGTTTTAGGGGGGGTGGATACGAGCAGTACTTC
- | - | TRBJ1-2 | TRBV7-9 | CASSLSTENYGYTF | TGTGCCAGCAGCTTATCTACAGAAAACTATGGCTACACCTTC
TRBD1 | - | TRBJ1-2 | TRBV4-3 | CASSQGTGYYGYTF | TGCGCCAGCAGCCAGGGGACAGGATACTATGGCTACACCTTC
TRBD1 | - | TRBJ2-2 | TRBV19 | CASSWTGATGELFF | TGTGCCAGTAGTTGGACAGGGGCCACCGGGGAGCTGTTTTTT
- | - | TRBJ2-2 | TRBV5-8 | CASSSRHGELFF | TGTGCCAGCAGCTCGCGACACGGGGAGCTGTTTTTT
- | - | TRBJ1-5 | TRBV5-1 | CASSLGGSQPQHF | TGCGCCAGCAGCTTGGGCGGGTCCCAGCCCCAGCATTTT
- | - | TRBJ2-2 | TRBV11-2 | CASSLQGTNTGELFF | TGTGCCAGCAGCTTACAGGGGACGAACACCGGGGAGCTGTTTTTT
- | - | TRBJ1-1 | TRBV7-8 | CASSGTRVTGEAFF | TGTGCCAGCAGCGGCACCAGGGTGACGGGAGAGGCTTTCTTT
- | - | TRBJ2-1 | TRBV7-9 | CASIAWHGYNEQFF | TGTGCCAGCATAGCGTGGCACGGATACAATGAGCAGTTCTTC
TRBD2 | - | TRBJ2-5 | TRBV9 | CASSVAIERGGRSGETQYF | TGTGCCAGCAGCGTAGCGATTGAGCGGGGGGGCCGGTCGGGAGAGACCCAGTACTTC
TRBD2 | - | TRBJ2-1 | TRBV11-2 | CASSLGLAEQFF | TGTGCCAGCAGCTTAGGACTAGCTGAGCAGTTCTTC
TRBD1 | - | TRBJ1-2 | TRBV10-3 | CAISEGQGAGGGYTF | TGTGCCATCAGTGAGGGACAGGGGGCAGGAGGAGGCTACACCTTC
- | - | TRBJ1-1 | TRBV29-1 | CSVELAPGGAFF | TGCAGCGTTGAGCTAGCACCGGGGGGAGCTTTCTTT
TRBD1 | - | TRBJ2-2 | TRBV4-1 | CASSHVRGQGTGELFF | TGCGCCAGCAGCCACGTCCGAGGACAGGGGACCGGGGAGCTGTTTTTT
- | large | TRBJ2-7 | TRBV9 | CASSVDGGVSYEQYF | TGTGCCAGCAGCGTAGATGGCGGGGTTTCCTACGAGCAGTACTTC
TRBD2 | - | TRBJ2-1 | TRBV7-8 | CASSLRAGPYNEQFF | TGTGCCAGCAGCTTAAGAGCGGGGCCTTACAATGAGCAGTTCTTC
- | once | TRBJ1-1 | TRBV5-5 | CASTPSRGKTEAFF | TGTGCCAGCACTCCCTCGCGGGGGAAGACTGAAGCTTTCTTT
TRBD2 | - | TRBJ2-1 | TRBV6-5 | CAVAGTSGQYNEQFF | TGTGCCGTCGCCGGGACTAGCGGACAATACAATGAGCAGTTCTTC
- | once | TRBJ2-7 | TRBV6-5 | CASSYFYSAYEQYF | TGTGCCAGCAGTTACTTTTATTCGGCCTACGAGCAGTACTTC
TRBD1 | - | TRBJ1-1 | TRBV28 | CASSTGTEEAFF | TGTGCCAGCAGTACGGGGACAGAAGAAGCTTTCTTT
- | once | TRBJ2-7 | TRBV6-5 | CASSEGAFFYEQYF | TGTGCCAGCAGTGAAGGGGCCTTCTTCTACGAGCAGTACTTC
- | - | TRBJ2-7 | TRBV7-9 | CASSSRTGQTYEQYF | TGTGCCAGCAGCTCGCGCACAGGACAGACCTACGAGCAGTACTTC
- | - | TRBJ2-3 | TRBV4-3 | CASSQDRWDNDANTQYF | TGCGCCAGCAGCCAAGATAGGTGGGACAACGATGCGAATACGCAGTATTTT
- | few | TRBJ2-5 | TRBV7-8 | CASSLVGQQETQYF | TGTGCCAGCAGCTTAGTTGGACAGCAAGAGACCCAGTACTTC
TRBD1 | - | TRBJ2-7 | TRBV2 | CASSEATGQGVDEQYF | TGTGCCAGCAGTGAAGCGACGGGACAGGGAGTAGACGAGCAGTACTTC
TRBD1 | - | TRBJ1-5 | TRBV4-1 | CASSQLTGVQPQHF | TGCGCCAGCAGCCAATTGACAGGGGTTCAGCCCCAGCATTTT
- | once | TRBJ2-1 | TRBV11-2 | CASSLEWTEYNEQFF | TGTGCCAGCAGCTTAGAATGGACAGAGTACAATGAGCAGTTCTTC
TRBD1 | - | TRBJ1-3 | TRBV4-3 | CASSQDRWTGRGNTIYF | TGCGCCAGCAGCCAAGATCGATGGACAGGGAGAGGAAACACCATATATTTT
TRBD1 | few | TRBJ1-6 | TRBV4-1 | CASSQEGQGNSPLHF | TGCGCCAGCAGCCAAGAGGGACAGGGTAATTCACCCCTCCACTTT
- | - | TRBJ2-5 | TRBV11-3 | CASSLRGETQYF | TGTGCCAGCAGCCTCCGGGGGGAGACCCAGTACTTC
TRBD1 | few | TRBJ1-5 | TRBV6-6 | CASNRGWNQPQHF | TGTGCCAGCAACAGGGGTTGGAATCAGCCCCAGCATTTT
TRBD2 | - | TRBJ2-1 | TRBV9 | CASSPSGGLSSYNEQFF | TGTGCCAGCAGCCCCAGCGGGGGGCTTAGCTCCTACAATGAGCAGTTCTTC
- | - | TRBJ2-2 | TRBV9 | CASSTPAGAITGELFF | TGTGCCAGCAGCACCCCGGCGGGGGCTATCACCGGGGAGCTGTTTTTT
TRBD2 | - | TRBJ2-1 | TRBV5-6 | CASSLWTAGGDDNEQFF | TGTGCCAGCAGCCTGTGGACAGCGGGGGGCGACGACAATGAGCAGTTCTTC
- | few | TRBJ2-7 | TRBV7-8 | CASSSLTDSYEQYF | TGTGCCAGCAGCTCCCTGACAGACTCCTACGAGCAGTACTTC
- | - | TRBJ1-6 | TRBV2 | CASSDGLGYRNSPLHF | TGTGCCAGCAGTGATGGCTTGGGGTACAGGAATTCACCCCTCCACTTT
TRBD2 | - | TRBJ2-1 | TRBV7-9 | CASSFLSGGMYNEQFF | TGTGCCAGCAGCTTTCTAAGCGGGGGGATGTACAATGAGCAGTTCTTC